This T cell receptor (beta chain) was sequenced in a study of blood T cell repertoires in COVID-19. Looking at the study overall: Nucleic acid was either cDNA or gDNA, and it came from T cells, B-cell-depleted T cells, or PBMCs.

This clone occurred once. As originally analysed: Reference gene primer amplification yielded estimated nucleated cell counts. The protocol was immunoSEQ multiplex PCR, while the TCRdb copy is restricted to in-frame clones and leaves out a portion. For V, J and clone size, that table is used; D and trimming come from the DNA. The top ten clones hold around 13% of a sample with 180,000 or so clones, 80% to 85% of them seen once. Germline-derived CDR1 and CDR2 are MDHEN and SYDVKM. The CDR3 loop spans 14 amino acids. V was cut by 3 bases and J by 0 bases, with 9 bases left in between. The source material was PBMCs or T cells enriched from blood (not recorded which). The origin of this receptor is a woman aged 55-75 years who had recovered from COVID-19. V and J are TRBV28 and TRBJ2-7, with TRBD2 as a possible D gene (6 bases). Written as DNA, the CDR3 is TGTGCCAGCAGTTTCTTGACTAGCTCCTACGAGCAGTACTTC. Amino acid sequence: CASSFLTSSYEQYF.